This note documents a single T cell receptor (beta chain) sequence. This CDR3 contains 17 residues. Germline CDR1 MGHRA, CDR2 YSYEKL. Between the trimmed V and J ends, which lost 3 bases and 1 base, there was a span of 18 bases. This entry comes from a study of blood T cell repertoires in COVID-19. As originally analysed: Amplification of reference gene primers was used by the study to estimate nucleated cell counts. Measured with immunoSEQ multiplex PCR; TCRdb has only the in-frame clones, and not every one. The V and J calls and clone size are taken from that table; D and trimming were inferred from the DNA. The sample carries about 40,000 clones, 75% to 95% recorded once.

The TCR originated in an elderly woman with acute or convalescent COVID-19. The sequenced sample was peripheral blood. This chain connects TRBV4-1 to TRBJ1-1; a possible D gene is TRBD1 (5 bases). This CDR3 reads CASSHPRGGDPNTEAFF. The CDR3 nucleotides are TGCGCCAGCAGCCATCCCCGCGGGGGGGACCCGAACACTGAAGCTTTCTTT.